One and the same sample provided the 25 T cell receptor beta chains below, sequenced in a study of T cells of healthy individuals. TCRdb reprocessed the 5' RACE reads with MiXCR, giving one entry per CDR3 protein. The repertoire has about 100,000 distinct CDR3 sequences, 15% to 20% of them found once; the top ten carry around 6.5%. The receptors were sampled from a human donor in good health.

This clonotype is deemed medium-sized. The rearrangement uses TRBV6-2 or TRBV6-3 and TRBJ2-1, with 10 bases matching TRBD2. Germline-derived CDR1 and CDR2 are MNHEY and SVGEGT. The CDR3 length is 14 residues. V lost 5 bases to trimming and J lost 4 bases; unmatched junction nucleotides: 2. CDR3 sequence: CASSLAGEYNEQFF. The CDR3 DNA follows: TGTGCCAGCAGTCTAGCGGGGGAATACAATGAGCAGTTCTTC.

In its sample, this clonotype was seen a few times. This sequence joins TRBV12-3 or TRBV12-4 and TRBJ1-5; possibly TRBD1 for D (5 bases). With 3 bases removed from V and 1 base from J, the gap between germline ends came to 19 bases. There are 18 residues in the CDR3. The CDR3 DNA sequence: TGTGCCAGCAGTTTGAATGGCGGCAGGGTCGGGAGCAATCAGCCCCAGCATTTT. It specifies CASSLNGGRVGSNQPQHF.

This clonotype was found many times. V gene TRBV3-1 combines with J gene TRBJ2-4; 8 bases match TRBD1. CDR1 is LGHDT and CDR2 is YNNKEL in the germline V gene (reference sequence). This CDR3 spans 17 amino acids. Trimming cost V 4 bases and J 0 bases; bases outside gene matches: 8. DNA of the CDR3: TGTGCCAGCAGCCCGCGGACAGGGCCATTAGCCAAAAACATTCAGTACTTC. This sequence encodes CASSPRTGPLAKNIQYF.

This clonotype was seen repeatedly, ten times or more. The chain employs TRBV29-1 and TRBJ2-3, with D possibly being TRBD2 (5 bases). The length of the CDR3 is 15 residues. The germline gives CDR1 SQVTM, CDR2 ANQGSEA. Trimming pared 2 bases from V and 4 bases from J, leaving 16 bases between. CDR3 protein: CSVEPPDSLADTQYF. CDR3 nucleotide sequence: TGCAGCGTTGAACCTCCGGACTCATTAGCAGATACGCAGTATTTT.

This clonotype was recorded at least ten times. V is TRBV29-1 and J is TRBJ2-7, with D unclear. The CDR3 covers 13 residues. The ends were cut back, 6 bases at V and 2 bases at J, with 14 bases in the middle. From germline, CDR1 is SQVTM and CDR2 ANQGSEA. CDR3 region: CSVSTLLTYEQYF. CDR3 DNA sequence: TGCAGCGTGTCGACATTGTTGACCTACGAGCAGTACTTC.

Only a few counts were recorded for this clonotype. The chain has TRBV20-1 and TRBJ2-5; weak D call: TRBD1 (6 bases). The CDR3 runs 14 residues. CDR1 and CDR2 (germline): DFQATT, SNEGSKA (reference sequence). Trimming pared 4 bases from V and 1 base from J, leaving 13 bases between. In DNA, the CDR3 is TGCAGTGCTATCCGGGACACCATCCAAGAGACCCAGTACTTC. Translation: CSAIRDTIQETQYF.

This clonotype has more than one count but fewer than ten. The chain couples TRBV19 to TRBJ2-7, with D unclear. Trimming took 4 bases from V and 6 from J, leaving 13 bases between them. CDR3 length: 13 residues. Germline-derived CDR1 and CDR2 are LNHDA and SQIVND (reference sequence). The CDR3 DNA is TGTGCCAGTAGTACCGTCCACCCCGCCGAGCAGTACTTC. The encoded protein is CASSTVHPAEQYF.

In this sample, this clonotype turned up a few times. This rearrangement joins TRBV28 to TRBJ1-4; D gene ambiguous. The CDR3 covers 16 residues. CDR1 is MDHEN, CDR2 SYDVKM, per germline. V was pared by 7 bases and J by 3 bases, with 18 bases between. The CDR3: CASTSFPQRPNEKLFF. CDR3 coding DNA: TGTGCCAGCACCAGTTTTCCCCAACGACCTAATGAAAAACTGTTTTTT.

The J gene is TRBJ2-1, the V gene TRBV2, with TRBD1 identical over 7 bases. Germline CDR1 reads SNHLY; CDR2 reads FYNNEI. V lost 6 bases, J lost 4 bases, and 6 bases stayed unmatched. This CDR3 has 14 amino acids. In DNA form, the CDR3 reads TGTGCCAGCAGGGCCGGGACAGCGTACAATGAGCAGTTCTTC. It encodes CASRAGTAYNEQFF.

The chain is built from TRBV28 and TRBJ1-1; unclear D gene. This CDR3 region has 13 residues. V gave up 5 bases and J gave up 3 bases, with 10 bases separating them. Germline V gene lookup returns CDR1 MDHEN and CDR2 SYDVKM. This CDR3 is CASSPAGYTEAFF. Written as DNA, the CDR3 is TGTGCCAGCAGTCCGGCGGGGTACACTGAAGCTTTCTTT. Looking up the rest from reference TRBV28 and TRBJ1-1 gives the full variable domain: DVKVTQSSRYLVKRTGEKVFLECVQDMDHENMFWYRQDPGLGLRLIYFSYDVKMKEKGDIPEGYSVSREKKERFSLILESASTNQTSMYLCASSPAGYTEAFFGQGTRLTVV.

The table lists this clonotype with many counts. The rearrangement links TRBV20-1 to TRBJ2-7; D may be TRBD2 (6 bases). This CDR3 comprises 11 residues. CDR1 is DFQATT and CDR2 is SNEGSKA in the germline V gene (reference sequence). Trimming left V 6 bases short and J 9 bases short, with 15 bases between. In nucleotides, the CDR3 is TGCAGTGCACCGCTGACTAGTTGGCAGTACTTC. Translation: CSAPLTSWQYF.

This sequence joins TRBV7-3 and TRBJ2-5; TRBD2 matches at 8 bases. Germline CDR1 SGHTA, CDR2 FQGTGA. The V gene end was trimmed by 5 bases and the J gene end by 6 bases; junction bases not matched to a gene: 14. This CDR3 region has 16 residues. CDR3 bases: TGTGCCAGCAGCAACGACGGTCGGGGGGGTTTTAAGACCCAGTACTTC. Its translation: CASSNDGRGGFKTQYF.

The sample holds a few counts of this clonotype. This chain joins TRBV10-3 and TRBJ1-4; TRBD1 might be the D (6 bases). Germline assignment: CDR1 ENHRY and CDR2 SYGVKD. The CDR3 has 15 amino acids. V dropped 0 bases and J dropped 7 bases, with 12 bases sitting between them. CDR3 residues: CAISESTGKGEKLFF. CDR3 nucleotides: TGTGCCATCAGTGAGTCCACAGGGAAGGGTGAAAAACTGTTTTTT.

The genes are TRBV7-2 and TRBJ2-1, with unresolved D. The germline V gene encodes CDR1 SGHTA and CDR2 FQGNSA. V was clipped by 7 bases and J by 9 bases, with 25 bases between them. This CDR3 contains 16 residues. The CDR3, as DNA: TGTGCCAGCATCCCAAACTTAGCCCCCGACCCCCCTGAGCAGTTCTTC. This sequence encodes CASIPNLAPDPPEQFF. Together with reference TRBV7-2 and TRBJ2-1, the CDR3 gives the full variable domain: GAGVSQSPSNKVTEKGKDVELRCDPISGHTALYWYRQSLGQGLEFLIYFQGNSAPDKSGLPSDRFSAERTGGSVSTLTIQRTQQEDSAVYLCASIPNLAPDPPEQFFGPGTRLTVL.

This clonotype occurred a few times. The V call is TRBV20-1, the J call TRBJ1-1, with 7 bases that match TRBD1. Losses at the gene ends were 6 bases for V and 0 bases for J; bases not matched to a gene: 7. This CDR3 spans 14 amino acids. Germline CDR1 is DFQATT and CDR2 is SNEGSKA (reference sequence). The CDR3 protein is CSALGGQLNTEAFF. For the CDR3, the DNA is TGCAGTGCGCTTGGGGGACAGCTGAACACTGAAGCTTTCTTT.

The gene calls are TRBV20-1 and TRBJ2-2; tentatively, D is TRBD2 (6 bases). The germline V gene has CDR1 DFQATT and CDR2 SNEGSKA (reference sequence). V shed 0 bases and J shed 3 bases, with 11 bases lying between them. This CDR3 is 15 amino acids long. This CDR3 is CSARDLIADTGELFF. DNA of the CDR3: TGCAGTGCTAGAGATCTTATAGCGGACACCGGGGAGCTGTTTTTT.

The chain links TRBV7-2 to TRBJ1-4; 12 bases fit TRBD1. V lost 1 base, J lost 8 bases, and 2 bases stayed unmatched. Germline CDR1 reads SGHTA; CDR2 reads FQGNSA. CDR3 length: 15 residues. The CDR3 DNA reads as TGTGCCAGCAGCTTAGTAGGGACAGGGGGCGAAAAACTGTTTTTT. Translated: CASSLVGTGGEKLFF.

In its sample, this clonotype was seen many times. CDR3 DNA sequence: TGTGCCAGCAGGCCCCTTCCCAGGGGGCGTTTCTACGAGCAGTACTTC. Translated, it gives CASRPLPRGRFYEQYF. The gene calls are TRBV6-7 and TRBJ2-7; 8 nucleotides align to TRBD1. TRBV6-7 is an ORF for which the function is uncertain. Trimming removed 6 bases from V and 3 bases from J; junction bases left unmatched: 13. The CDR3 extends over 16 amino acids.

This chain joins TRBV29-1 and TRBJ2-7; D is possibly TRBD1 (6 bases). Trimming took 6 bases from V and 5 from J, leaving 14 bases between them. The CDR3 consists of 12 residues. In germline, CDR1 is SQVTM, CDR2 ANQGSEA. The CDR3 protein is CSVATGRHEQYF. The CDR3 region has the DNA TGCAGCGTAGCGACAGGACGGCACGAGCAGTACTTC.

There are a few counts of this clonotype. This chain connects TRBV20-1 to TRBJ1-1, with TRBD1 matching 7 bases. The V gene's germline CDR1 is DFQATT and CDR2 SNEGSKA (reference sequence). The CDR3 is 14 residues long. In DNA, the CDR3 is TGCAGCGCCCCAGGGGGGGACATGAACACTGAAGCTTTCTTT. Its protein product is CSAPGGDMNTEAFF.

This clonotype came up many times. V is TRBV6-6 and J is TRBJ1-2, with 10 bases that match TRBD1. The CDR3 covers 15 residues. Germline CDR1 and CDR2: MNHNY and SVGAGI (reference sequence). V shed 5 bases, J shed 5 bases, and the junction held 8 bases outside the gene matches. The CDR3 spells CASSPTGQGLYGYTF. The CDR3 nucleotides read TGTGCCAGCAGTCCGACGGGACAGGGGTTGTATGGCTACACCTTC.

The sample holds many counts of this clonotype. The J gene is TRBJ1-6, the V gene TRBV6-1; 7 bases map to TRBD1. This CDR3 region has 16 residues. Germline values: CDR1 MNHNS, CDR2 SASEGT. The ends lost 6 bases at V and 8 bases at J; junction bases unmatched: 13. CDR3 loop: CASSATGEGVHSPLHF. CDR3 DNA sequence: TGTGCCAGCAGCGCAACAGGGGAAGGGGTCCATTCACCCCTCCACTTT.

Worth noting for this clonotype: Given a much more abundant clone one base away, this may be a read error. The chain links TRBV7-9 to TRBJ2-7; 9 bases map to TRBD1. Germline CDR1 and CDR2: SEHNR and FQNEAQ (reference sequence). The CDR3 runs 14 residues. The CDR3 loop reads CVSSPGQGLDEQYF. The CDR3 DNA is TGTGTCAGCAGCCCTGGACAGGGGTTGGACGAGCAGTACTTC.

The gene calls are TRBV7-2 and TRBJ1-6, with TRBD1 as a possible D gene (5 bases). The V and J ends lost 1 base and 8 bases respectively, with 12 bases between them. CDR1 is SGHTA, CDR2 FQGNSA, per germline. The CDR3 spans 15 residues. CDR3 sequence reads: CASSLDSGTDSPLHF. CDR3 sequence (DNA): TGTGCCAGCAGCTTAGATTCTGGGACTGATTCACCCCTCCACTTT.

The sample holds a few counts of this clonotype. The V gene is TRBV7-2, the J gene TRBJ2-1; TRBD1 matches 8 bases. Trimming cost V 4 bases and J 7 bases; bases outside gene matches: 9. CDR3 length: 15 amino acids. Germline V lookup: CDR1 SGHTA, CDR2 FQGNSA. The CDR3 region has the DNA TGTGCCAGCAGCTATGGACAGGGATTAGGTAATGAGCAGTTCTTC. Translated: CASSYGQGLGNEQFF.